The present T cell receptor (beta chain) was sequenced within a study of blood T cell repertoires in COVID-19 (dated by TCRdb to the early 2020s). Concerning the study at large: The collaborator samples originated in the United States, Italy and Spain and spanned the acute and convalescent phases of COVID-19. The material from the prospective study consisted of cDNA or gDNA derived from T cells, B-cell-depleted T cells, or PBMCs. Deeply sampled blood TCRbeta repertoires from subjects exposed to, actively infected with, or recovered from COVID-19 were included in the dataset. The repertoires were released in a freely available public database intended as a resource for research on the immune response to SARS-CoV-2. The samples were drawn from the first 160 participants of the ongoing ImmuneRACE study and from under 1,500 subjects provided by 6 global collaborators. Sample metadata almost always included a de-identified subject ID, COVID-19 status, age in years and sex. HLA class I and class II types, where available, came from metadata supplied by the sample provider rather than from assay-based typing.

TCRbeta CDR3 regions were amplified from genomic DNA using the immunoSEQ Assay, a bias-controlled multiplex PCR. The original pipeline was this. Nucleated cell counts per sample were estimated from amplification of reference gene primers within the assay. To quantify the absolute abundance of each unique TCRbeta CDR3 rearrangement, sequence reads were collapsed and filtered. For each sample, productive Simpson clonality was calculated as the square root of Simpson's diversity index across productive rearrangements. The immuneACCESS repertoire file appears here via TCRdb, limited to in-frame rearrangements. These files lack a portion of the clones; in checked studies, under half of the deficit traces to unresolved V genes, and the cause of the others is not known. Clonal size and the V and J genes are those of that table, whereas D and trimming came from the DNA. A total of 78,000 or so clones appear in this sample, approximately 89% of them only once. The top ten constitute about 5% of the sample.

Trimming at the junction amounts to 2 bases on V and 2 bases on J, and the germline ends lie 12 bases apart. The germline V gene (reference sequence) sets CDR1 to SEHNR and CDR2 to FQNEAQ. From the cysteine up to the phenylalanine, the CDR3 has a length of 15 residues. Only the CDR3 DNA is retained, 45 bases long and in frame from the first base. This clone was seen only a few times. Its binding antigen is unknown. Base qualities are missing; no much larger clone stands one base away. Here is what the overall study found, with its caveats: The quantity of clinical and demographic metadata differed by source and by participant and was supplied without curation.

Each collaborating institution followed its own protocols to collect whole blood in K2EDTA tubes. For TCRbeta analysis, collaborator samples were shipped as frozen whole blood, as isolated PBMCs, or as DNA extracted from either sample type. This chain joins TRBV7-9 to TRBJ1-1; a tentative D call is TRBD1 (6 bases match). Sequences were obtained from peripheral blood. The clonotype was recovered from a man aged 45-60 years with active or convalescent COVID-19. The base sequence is TGTGCCAGCAGCTTACTTGGGACACCTAACACTGAAGCTTTCTTT. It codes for CASSLLGTPNTEAFF.